These T cell receptor beta chains were read from a single sample in a study of immune evolution from preneoplasia to lung adenocarcinoma. The assay was immunoSEQ multiplex PCR, and TCRdb's table has in-frame clones only and misses some. The sample lists some 14,000 clones, roughly 80% occurring once. Sequenced input: FFPE minimally invasive lung adenocarcinoma tissue. These receptors came from a person aged 70 to 79 with lung adenocarcinoma. Each CDR3 is given with its conserved first and last residue. The D gene is left open where the match is weak. Size is stated for part of the rows, as once, few or many counts, or as a class when the clone is expanded.

D gene	clone size	J gene	V gene	CDR3 protein	CDR3 DNA
TRBD1	NA	TRBJ2-1	TRBV2	CASSDRGLNEQFF	TGTGCCAGCAGTGATAGGGGGCTAAATGAGCAGTTCTTC
NA	NA	TRBJ2-7	TRBV10-3	CAISESVGFSYEQYF	TGTGCCATCAGTGAGTCGGTGGGCTTCTCCTACGAGCAGTACTTC
TRBD1	NA	TRBJ2-7	TRBV6-1	CASSAGQGSYEQYF	TGTGCCAGCAGTGCCGGACAGGGCTCCTACGAGCAGTACTTC
NA	few	TRBJ1-3	TRBV7-9	CASSLRLNSGNTIYF	TGTGCCAGCAGCTTACGGTTGAACTCTGGAAACACCATATATTTT
NA	NA	TRBJ1-1	TRBV5-1	CASSWDGRKNTEAFF	TGCGCCAGCAGTTGGGACGGACGGAAGAACACTGAAGCTTTCTTT
NA	NA	TRBJ1-1	TRBV4-1	CASSQGDGRSAEAFF	TGCGCCAGCAGCCAAGGGGACGGTCGTTCGGCTGAAGCTTTCTTT
NA	NA	TRBJ1-1	TRBV7-9	CASSLQTWEGPSTEAFF	TGTGCCAGCAGCCTTCAGACCTGGGAAGGGCCGAGCACTGAAGCTTTCTTT
NA	once	TRBJ1-1	TRBV4-1	CASSQRAPRETLNTEAFF	TGCGCCAGCAGCCAACGTGCACCGCGCGAGACCTTGAACACTGAAGCTTTCTTT
NA	NA	TRBJ1-6	TRBV30	CAWRTEGNSPLHF	TGTGCCTGGCGGACAGAGGGTAATTCACCCCTCCACTTT
TRBD2	NA	TRBJ2-1	TRBV11-2	CASSPRSGRTSSYNEQFF	TGTGCCAGCAGCCCTCGTAGCGGGAGGACCAGCTCCTACAATGAGCAGTTCTTC
NA	NA	TRBJ2-7	TRBV28	CASSSTNEQYF	TGTGCCAGCAGTTCGACAAATGAGCAGTACTTC
TRBD1	few	TRBJ1-1	TRBV30	CAWSVPDGQGMGAFF	TGTGCCTGGAGTGTACCGGACGGACAGGGAATGGGTGCTTTCTTT